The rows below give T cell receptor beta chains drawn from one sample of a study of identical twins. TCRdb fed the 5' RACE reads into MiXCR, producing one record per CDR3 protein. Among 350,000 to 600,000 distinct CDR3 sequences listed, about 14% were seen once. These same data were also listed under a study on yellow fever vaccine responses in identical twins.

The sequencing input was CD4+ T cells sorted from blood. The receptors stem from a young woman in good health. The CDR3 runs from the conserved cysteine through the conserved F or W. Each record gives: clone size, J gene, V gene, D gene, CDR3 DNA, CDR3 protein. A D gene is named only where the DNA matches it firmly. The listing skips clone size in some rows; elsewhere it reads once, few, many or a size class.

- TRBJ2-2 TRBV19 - TGTGCCAGTCAGGGCGCCGGGGAGCTGTTTTTT CASQGAGELFF
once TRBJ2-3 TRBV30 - TGTGCCTGGATGATCCAGATGACAGATACGCAGTATTTT CAWMIQMTDTQYF
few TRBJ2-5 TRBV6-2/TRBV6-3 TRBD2 TGTGCCAGCAGCCGATTAACTAGCGGCCAAGAGACCCAGTACTTC CASSRLTSGQETQYF
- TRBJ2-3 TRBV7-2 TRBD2 TGTGCCAGCAGCTTAGGCGGACTAGCGGGAGGGCAAGATACGCAGTATTTT CASSLGGLAGGQDTQYF
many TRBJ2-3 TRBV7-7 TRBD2 TGTGCTAGCAGCCCGTTCTCTAGCGGGGGTAGCACAGATACGCAGTATTTT CASSPFSSGGSTDTQYF
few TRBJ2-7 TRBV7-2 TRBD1 TGTGCCAGCAGCTTACTCCCAGGACAGGGATCCGAGCAGTACTTC CASSLLPGQGSEQYF
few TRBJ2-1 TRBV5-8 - TGTGCCAGCAGCCGACCGGGCGGGGGCGTTGAGCAGTTCTTC CASSRPGGGVEQFF
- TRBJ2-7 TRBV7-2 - TGTGCCAGCAGCTTAGAAAAGGGGTCCTACGAGCAGTACTTC CASSLEKGSYEQYF
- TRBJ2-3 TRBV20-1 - TGCAGTGCCCTCTCCGGGCCTACAGATACGCAGTATTTT CSALSGPTDTQYF
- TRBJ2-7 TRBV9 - TGTGCCAGCAGCGTAGCCGGGAATGGATACGAGCAGTACTTC CASSVAGNGYEQYF
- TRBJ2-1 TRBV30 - TGTGCCTGGATTTCTGGGACAGAGCAGTTCTTC CAWISGTEQFF
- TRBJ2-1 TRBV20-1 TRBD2 TGCAGTGCTAGAGATGTCCGGACTAGGCATGAGCAGTTCTTC CSARDVRTRHEQFF
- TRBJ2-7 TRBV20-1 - TGCAGTGCTACGCTCGGGACGGTAGCCTACGAGCAGTACTTC CSATLGTVAYEQYF
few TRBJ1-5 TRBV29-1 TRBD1 TGCAGCGTTGCCGGATTGGACAGGGAGAATCAGCCCCAGCATTTT CSVAGLDRENQPQHF
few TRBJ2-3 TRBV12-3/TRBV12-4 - TGTGCCAGCAGTTTTTGGGCCGCACTGGGCACAGATACGCAGTATTTT CASSFWAALGTDTQYF
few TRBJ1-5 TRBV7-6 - TGTGCCAGCAGCTCGGGAAACAGGAATAGCAATCAGCCCCAGCATTTT CASSSGNRNSNQPQHF
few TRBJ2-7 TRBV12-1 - TGTGCCGCACCCACGGGGCTCTCCTACGAGCAGTACTTC CAAPTGLSYEQYF
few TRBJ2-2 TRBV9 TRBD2 TGTGCCAGCAGCGTAGTGGCTAGCGGGAACACCGGGGAGCTGTTTTTT CASSVVASGNTGELFF
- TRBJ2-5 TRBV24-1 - TGTGCCACCAGTGACCAGGCCTCCTCACTACAAGAGACCCAGTACTTC CATSDQASSLQETQYF
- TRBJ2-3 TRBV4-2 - TGTGCCAGCAGCCAAGATTCTGGGTGGTTTGGCCCAGATACGCAGTATTTT CASSQDSGWFGPDTQYF
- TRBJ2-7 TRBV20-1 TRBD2 TGCAGTGCTAGAGATCGGGGACTAGTTTTGTACGAGCAGTACTTC CSARDRGLVLYEQYF
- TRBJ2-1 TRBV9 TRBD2 TGTGCCAGCAGCGCGGGACTAGCGGGGGACAATGAGCAGTTCTTC CASSAGLAGDNEQFF
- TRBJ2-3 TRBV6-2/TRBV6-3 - TGTGCCAGCAGTTACTACCGGAACACAGATACGCAGTATTTT CASSYYRNTDTQYF
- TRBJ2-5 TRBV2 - TGTGCCAGTGGCCGGGGCTCGGGGACCCAGTACTTC CASGRGSGTQYF
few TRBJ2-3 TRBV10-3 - TGTGCCATCATTCAGAATCTGGGCACAGATACGCAGTATTTT CAIIQNLGTDTQYF
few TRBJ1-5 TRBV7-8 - TGTGCCAGCAGCAGCCGGGAGGGATTAAATCAGCCCCAGCATTTT CASSSREGLNQPQHF
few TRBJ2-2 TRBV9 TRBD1 TGTGCCAGCAGCGCCCACGGGACAGATCGAACCGGGGAGCTGTTTTTT CASSAHGTDRTGELFF
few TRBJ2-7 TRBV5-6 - TGTGCCAGCAGAGAAGGCGAGCAGTACTTC CASREGEQYF
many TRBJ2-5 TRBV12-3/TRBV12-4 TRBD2 TGTGCCAGCAGTTTAGGACTAGCGGAAGAGACCCAGTACTTC CASSLGLAEETQYF
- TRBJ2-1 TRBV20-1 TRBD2 TGCAGTGCTAGGGTTAGCGGGAGTAGATCCTACAATGAGCAGTTCTTC CSARVSGSRSYNEQFF
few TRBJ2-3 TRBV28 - TGTGCCAGCACCCCTTATTCGGGTACGCAGTATTTT CASTPYSGTQYF
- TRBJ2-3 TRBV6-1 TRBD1 TGTGCCAGCAGGCGGACAGGGAACACAGATACGCAGTATTTT CASRRTGNTDTQYF
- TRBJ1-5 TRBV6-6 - TGTGCCAGCAGAGCAGGGGTTCAGCCCCAGCATTTT CASRAGVQPQHF
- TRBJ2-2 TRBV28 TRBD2 TGTGCCAGCAGTACTCTAGCGGGAACTTACACCGGGGAGCTGTTTTTT CASSTLAGTYTGELFF